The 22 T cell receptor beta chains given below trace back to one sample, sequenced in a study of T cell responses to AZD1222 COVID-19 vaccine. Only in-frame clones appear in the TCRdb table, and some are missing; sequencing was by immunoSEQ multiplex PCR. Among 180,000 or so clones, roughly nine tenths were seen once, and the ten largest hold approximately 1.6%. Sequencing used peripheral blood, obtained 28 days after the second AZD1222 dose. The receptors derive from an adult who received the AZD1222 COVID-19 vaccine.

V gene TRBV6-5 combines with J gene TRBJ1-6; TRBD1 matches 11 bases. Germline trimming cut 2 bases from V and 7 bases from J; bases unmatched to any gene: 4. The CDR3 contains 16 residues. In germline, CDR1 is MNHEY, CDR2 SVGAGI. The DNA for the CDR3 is TGTGCCAGCAGTTACGGACAGGGGGCGCGGAATTCACCCCTCCACTTT. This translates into CASSYGQGARNSPLHF.

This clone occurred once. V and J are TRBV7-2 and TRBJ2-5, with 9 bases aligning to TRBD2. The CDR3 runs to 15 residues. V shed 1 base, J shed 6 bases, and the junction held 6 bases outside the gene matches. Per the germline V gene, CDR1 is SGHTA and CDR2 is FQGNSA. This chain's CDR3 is CASSLGGLALKTQYF. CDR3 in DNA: TGTGCCAGCAGCTTAGGGGGACTAGCTTTGAAGACCCAGTACTTC.

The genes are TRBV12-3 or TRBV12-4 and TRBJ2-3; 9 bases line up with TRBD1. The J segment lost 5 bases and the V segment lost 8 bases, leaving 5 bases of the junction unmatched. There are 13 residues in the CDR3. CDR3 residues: CASGGTGRDTQYF. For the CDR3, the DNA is TGTGCCAGCGGGGGGACAGGGCGAGATACGCAGTATTTT.

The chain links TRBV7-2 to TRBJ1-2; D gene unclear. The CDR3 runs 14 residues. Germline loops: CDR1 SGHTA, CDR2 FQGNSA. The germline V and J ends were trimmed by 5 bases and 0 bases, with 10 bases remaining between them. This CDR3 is CASSGYVTNYGYTF. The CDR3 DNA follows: TGTGCCAGCAGCGGCTACGTTACTAACTATGGCTACACCTTC.

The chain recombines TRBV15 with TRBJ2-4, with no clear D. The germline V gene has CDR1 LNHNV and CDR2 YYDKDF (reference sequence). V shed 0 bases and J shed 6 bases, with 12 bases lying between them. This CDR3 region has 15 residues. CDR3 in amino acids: CATSRESGSGNIQYF. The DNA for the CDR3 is TGTGCCACCAGCAGAGAGAGTGGGTCGGGAAACATTCAGTACTTC. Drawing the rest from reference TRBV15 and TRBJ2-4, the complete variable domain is DAMVIQNPRYQVTQFGKPVTLSCSQTLNHNVMYWYQQKSSQAPKLLFHYYDKDFNNEADTPDNFQSRRPNTSFCFLDIRSPGLGDTAMYLCATSRESGSGNIQYFGAGTRLSVL.

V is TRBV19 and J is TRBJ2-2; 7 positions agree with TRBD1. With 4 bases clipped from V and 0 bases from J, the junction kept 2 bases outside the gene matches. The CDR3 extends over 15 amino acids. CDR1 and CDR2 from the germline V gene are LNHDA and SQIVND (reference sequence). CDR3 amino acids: CASSKGQSNTGELFF. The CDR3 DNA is TGTGCCAGTAGTAAGGGACAGTCGAACACCGGGGAGCTGTTTTTT.

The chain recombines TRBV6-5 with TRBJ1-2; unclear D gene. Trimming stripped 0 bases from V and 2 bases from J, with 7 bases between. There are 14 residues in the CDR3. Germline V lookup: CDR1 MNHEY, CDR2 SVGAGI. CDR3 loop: CASSYSGKNYGYTF. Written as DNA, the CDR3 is TGTGCCAGCAGTTACTCCGGCAAAAACTATGGCTACACCTTC.

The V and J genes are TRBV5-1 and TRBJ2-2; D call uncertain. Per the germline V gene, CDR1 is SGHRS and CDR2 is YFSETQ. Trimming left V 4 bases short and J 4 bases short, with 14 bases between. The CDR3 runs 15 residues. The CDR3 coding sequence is TGCGCCAGCAGCCTCTCCGATAGTCCCACCGGGGAGCTGTTTTTT. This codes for CASSLSDSPTGELFF.

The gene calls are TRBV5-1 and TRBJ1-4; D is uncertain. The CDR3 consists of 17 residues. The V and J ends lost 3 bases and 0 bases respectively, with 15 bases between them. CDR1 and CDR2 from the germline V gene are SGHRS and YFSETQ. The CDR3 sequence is CASSSGGQPSTNEKLFF. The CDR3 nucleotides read TGCGCCAGCAGCTCCGGCGGGCAGCCTTCAACTAATGAAAAACTGTTTTTT.

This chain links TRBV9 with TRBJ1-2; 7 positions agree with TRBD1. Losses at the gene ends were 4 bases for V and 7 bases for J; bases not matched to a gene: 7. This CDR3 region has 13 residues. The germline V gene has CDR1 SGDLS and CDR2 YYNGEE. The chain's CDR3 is CASSTYRGGGYTF. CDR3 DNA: TGTGCCAGCAGCACCTACAGGGGAGGTGGCTACACCTTC.

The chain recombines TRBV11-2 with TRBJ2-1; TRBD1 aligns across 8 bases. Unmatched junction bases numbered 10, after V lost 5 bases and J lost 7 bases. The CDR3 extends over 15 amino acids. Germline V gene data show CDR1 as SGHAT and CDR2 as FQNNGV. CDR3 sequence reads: CASSPLSGGWNEQFF. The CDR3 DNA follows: TGTGCCAGCAGCCCCCTTTCAGGGGGCTGGAATGAGCAGTTCTTC.

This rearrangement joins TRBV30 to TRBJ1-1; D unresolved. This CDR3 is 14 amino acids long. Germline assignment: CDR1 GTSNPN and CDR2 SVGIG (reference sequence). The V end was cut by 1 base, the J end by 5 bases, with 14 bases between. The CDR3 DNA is TGTGCCTGGAGTGGAGAAACGAGAGAAACTGAAGCTTTCTTT. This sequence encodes CAWSGETRETEAFF.

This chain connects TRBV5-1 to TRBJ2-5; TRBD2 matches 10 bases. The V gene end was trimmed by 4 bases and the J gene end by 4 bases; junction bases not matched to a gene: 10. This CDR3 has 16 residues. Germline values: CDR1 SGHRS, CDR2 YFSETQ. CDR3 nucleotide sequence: TGCGCCAGCAGCCCCTCGCTAGCGGGAGAACGAGAGACCCAGTACTTC. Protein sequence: CASSPSLAGERETQYF.

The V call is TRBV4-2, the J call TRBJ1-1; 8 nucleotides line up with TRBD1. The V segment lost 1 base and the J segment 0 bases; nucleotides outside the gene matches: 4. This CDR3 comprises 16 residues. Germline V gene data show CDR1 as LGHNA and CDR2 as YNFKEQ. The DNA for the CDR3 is TGTGCCAGCAGCCAAGGGGGGACAGGCGTGAACACTGAAGCTTTCTTT. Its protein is CASSQGGTGVNTEAFF.

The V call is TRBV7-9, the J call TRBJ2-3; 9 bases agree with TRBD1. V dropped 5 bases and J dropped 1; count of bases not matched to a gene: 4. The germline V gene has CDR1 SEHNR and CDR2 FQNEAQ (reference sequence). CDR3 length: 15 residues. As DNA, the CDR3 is TGTGCCAGCAGCAAAAACAGGGGGCGCACAGATACGCAGTATTTT. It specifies CASSKNRGRTDTQYF. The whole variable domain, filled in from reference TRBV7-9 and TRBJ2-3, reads DTGVSQNPRHKITKRGQNVTFRCDPISEHNRLYWYRQTLGQGPEFLTYFQNEAQLEKSRLLSDRFSAERPKGSFSTLEIQRTEQGDSAMYLCASSKNRGRTDTQYFGPGTRLTVL.

In nucleotides, the CDR3 is TGTGCCAGCAGCTCCTATGGGAACACTGAAGCTTTCTTT. As protein: CASSSYGNTEAFF. The chain joins TRBV11-3 to TRBJ1-1; no definite D call. V gave up 4 bases and J gave up 1 base, with 7 bases separating them. CDR1 is SGHNT, CDR2 YENEEA, per germline. The CDR3 runs 13 residues.

CDR3 sequence: CASRTTSGKRRADTQYF. The CDR3, as DNA: TGTGCCAGCAGAACGACTAGCGGGAAAAGGCGGGCAGATACGCAGTATTTT. The rearrangement links TRBV28 to TRBJ2-3; 11 bases are a match to TRBD2. With V trimmed by 6 bases and J by 4 bases, 12 bases remained unmatched. The germline CDR1 and CDR2 sequences are MDHEN and SYDVKM. The CDR3 has 17 amino acids. The full variable domain, in which reference TRBV28 and TRBJ2-3 provide the parts outside the CDR3, is DVKVTQSSRYLVKRTGEKVFLECVQDMDHENMFWYRQDPGLGLRLIYFSYDVKMKEKGDIPEGYSVSREKKERFSLILESASTNQTSMYLCASRTTSGKRRADTQYFGPGTRLTVL.

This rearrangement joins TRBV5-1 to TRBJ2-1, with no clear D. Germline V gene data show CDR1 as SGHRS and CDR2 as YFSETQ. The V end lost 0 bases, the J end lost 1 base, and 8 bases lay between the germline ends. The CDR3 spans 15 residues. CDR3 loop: CASSLGASSYNEQFF. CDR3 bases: TGCGCCAGCAGCTTGGGGGCTTCATCCTACAATGAGCAGTTCTTC.

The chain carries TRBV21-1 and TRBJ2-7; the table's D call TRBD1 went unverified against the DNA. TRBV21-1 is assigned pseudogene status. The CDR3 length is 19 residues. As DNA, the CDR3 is TGTGCCAGCAGCCCGAGGAAGGGACAGGGTGAATTAGCGGTCTACGAGCAGTACTTC. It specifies CASSPRKGQGELAVYEQYF.

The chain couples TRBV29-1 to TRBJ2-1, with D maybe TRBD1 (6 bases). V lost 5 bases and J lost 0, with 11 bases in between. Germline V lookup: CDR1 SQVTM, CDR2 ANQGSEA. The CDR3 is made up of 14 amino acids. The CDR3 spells CSVPDRLSYNEQFF. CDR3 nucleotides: TGCAGCGTTCCAGACAGGCTCTCCTACAATGAGCAGTTCTTC.

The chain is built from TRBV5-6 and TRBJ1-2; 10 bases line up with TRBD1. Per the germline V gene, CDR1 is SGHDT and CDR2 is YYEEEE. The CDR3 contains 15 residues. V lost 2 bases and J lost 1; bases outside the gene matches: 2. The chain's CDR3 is CASSFRTGGNYGYTF. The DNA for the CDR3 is TGTGCCAGCAGCTTTAGGACAGGGGGTAACTATGGCTACACCTTC. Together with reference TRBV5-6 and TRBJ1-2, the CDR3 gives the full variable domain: DAGVTQSPTHLIKTRGQQVTLRCSPKSGHDTVSWYQQALGQGPQFIFQYYEEEERQRGNFPDRFSGHQFPNYSSELNVNALLLGDSALYLCASSFRTGGNYGYTFGSGTRLTVV.

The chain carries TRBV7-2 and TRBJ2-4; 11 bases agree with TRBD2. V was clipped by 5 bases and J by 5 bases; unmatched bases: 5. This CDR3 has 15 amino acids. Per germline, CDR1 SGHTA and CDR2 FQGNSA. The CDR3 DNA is TGTGCCAGCAGCCCTTTAGCGGGGGGGCAAAACATTCAGTACTTC. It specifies CASSPLAGGQNIQYF.